This TCR beta chain came from a study of shared clonotypes between healthy human individuals. The study, taken as a whole, reports: Sharing across several donors was seen in 4% to 6.5% of naive CD4 clonotypes.

CDR1 is SEHNR and CDR2 is FQNEAQ in the germline V gene (reference sequence). This CDR3 comprises 14 residues. With 5 bases clipped from V and 1 base from J, the junction kept 1 base outside the gene matches. With regard to this clone: Its specificity is not known. Within the sample, other DNA sequences also encode this same CDR3.

The repertoire was sequenced with immunoSEQ multiplex PCR; TCRdb's copy has only in-frame clones and lacks some. The sample gives 1,400,000 or so clones, 98% of which show up once; approximately 0.4% is in the top ten. The specimen was naive CD4+ T cells sorted from blood. The subset: CD45RA+ positively selected. This TCR derives from a man aged 30 to 45 in good health. This chain uses TRBV7-9 with TRBJ2-7, with 11 bases matching TRBD2. The CDR3 loop is CASSRLAGSYEQYF. The DNA for the CDR3 is TGTGCCAGCAGCCGACTAGCGGGATCCTACGAGCAGTACTTC.